The text below deals with one TCR beta chain. Germline V CDR1 and CDR2: MNHEY, SMNVEV (reference sequence). Trimming removed 5 bases from V and 0 bases from J, with 9 bases in between. This CDR3 comprises 14 residues. The data stem from a study of response to subunit inactivated influenza vaccine. In TCRdb, the RT-PCR reads were re-called with MiXCR into one record per CDR3 protein. The sample lists approximately 500,000 distinct CDR3 sequences, under 30% occurring once. The same sample was also studied in work on T cells expressing NK-cell markers. Turning to that study: The authors made TCR beta cDNA libraries by 5'RACE template switching. This switching added a universal primer site and UMIs. CD3+CD56+NKG2C+, CD3+CD56+NKG2C- and CD3+CD56-NKG2C+ T cells, once sorted, supplied the TCR beta repertoires.

The chain employs TRBV27 and TRBJ2-3, with D possibly matching TRBD2 (6 bases). Sequences were derived from CD4+ T cells sorted from PBMCs, sampled 11 to 12 days after vaccination. This clonotype was sampled from a man aged 50-59 years who received an inactivated influenza vaccine. CDR3 residues: CASSKRASTDTQYF. DNA for the CDR3: TGTGCCAGCAGTAAGCGGGCTAGCACAGATACGCAGTATTTT.